Listed below are T cell receptor beta chains from one sample, sequenced in a study of T cells in localized non-small cell lung cancer. Repertoires were generated with immunoSEQ multiplex PCR, while TCRdb's copy carries only in-frame clones and drops some. The sample yields 15,000 to 18,000 clones, around 87% seen once. This material consisted of peripheral blood mononuclear cells, taken before any cancer treatment. The receptors were sampled from a male donor aged 60 or older with stage II lung adenocarcinoma. Each CDR3 is given with its conserved first and last residue. The D gene is left open where the match is weak. Clone size is stated in some rows and not others, as once, few, many or a class when expanded.

V,size,D,J,DNA,CDR3
TRBV28,.,TRBD1,TRBJ1-2,TGTGCCAGCAGTTTACCCACTACCCAGGGGGCCTCCCTCTTC,CASSLPTTQGASLF
TRBV27,.,.,TRBJ1-1,TGTGCCAGCAGTTCGTCTACGCGGGGAATATTCATGAACACTGAAGCTTTCTTT,CASSSSTRGIFMNTEAFF
TRBV19,.,TRBD1,TRBJ1-2,TGTGCCAGTAGTAGTTACAGGGGGCAACAAGGCTACACCTTC,CASSSYRGQQGYTF
TRBV28,few,.,TRBJ1-1,TGTGCCAGCAGTTTGACCAGATCGAACACTGAAGCTTTCTTT,CASSLTRSNTEAFF
TRBV6-6,.,.,TRBJ1-3,TGTGCCAGCAGCCTGGGCGGGGGGTCTGGAAACACCATATATTTT,CASSLGGGSGNTIYF
TRBV19,.,TRBD2,TRBJ2-2,TGTGCCAGTAGGACCCTAGCGGCCCGAGGCACCGGGGAGCTGTTTTTT,CASRTLAARGTGELFF
TRBV5-6,.,TRBD1,TRBJ1-2,TGTGCCAGCAGCTCGACAGGGGCGAATGGCTACACCTTC,CASSSTGANGYTF
TRBV4-1,.,TRBD2,TRBJ2-5,TGCGCCAGCAGCCGAGCGGGAGAAGAGACCCAGTACTTC,CASSRAGEETQYF
TRBV2,.,.,TRBJ1-1,TGTGCCAGCAGTGTGTCCCTGGGGGCGGGCACTGAAGCTTTCTTT,CASSVSLGAGTEAFF
TRBV5-1,.,.,TRBJ1-1,TGCGCCAGCAGCTTTACAGGCATGAACACTGAAGCTTTCTTT,CASSFTGMNTEAFF
TRBV9,.,.,TRBJ1-1,TGTGCCAGCAGCGTAGGAGGGGCGGTGAACACTGAAGCTTTCTTT,CASSVGGAVNTEAFF
TRBV5-1,medium-sized,.,TRBJ2-7,TGCGCCAGCAGCTTGAGCGGTTCCCCCAACGAGCAGTACTTC,CASSLSGSPNEQYF
TRBV10-3,.,TRBD1,TRBJ1-2,TGTGCCATCAGCTGGGACAGCTATGGCTACACCTTC,CAISWDSYGYTF
TRBV5-8,.,.,TRBJ2-7,TGTGCCAGCAGCTTCAGTCGTCAGATCCTCTCCTACGAGCAGTACTTC,CASSFSRQILSYEQYF
TRBV13,once,TRBD1,TRBJ1-3,TGTGCCAGCAGCTCCAGGACAGGGGGGGTCTCTGGAAACACCATATATTTT,CASSSRTGGVSGNTIYF
TRBV9,once,.,TRBJ2-7,TGTGCCAGCAGCGTAGGGGAGGTCCCCTCCTACGAGCAGTACTTC,CASSVGEVPSYEQYF
TRBV6-5,.,TRBD1,TRBJ1-1,TGTGCCAGCAGAGGGACAGGGAGCACTGAAGCTTTCTTT,CASRGTGSTEAFF
TRBV19,.,.,TRBJ1-4,TGTGCCAGTAGTCTCCAAAAAAATGAAAAACTGTTTTTT,CASSLQKNEKLFF
TRBV10-1,.,.,TRBJ2-3,TGCGCCAGCAGTGATGTATGGCGGGGAGCAGATACGCAGTATTTT,CASSDVWRGADTQYF
TRBV15,.,TRBD2,TRBJ2-7,TGTGCCACCAGTCCAACCAGCGGGAGGGCCACCTACGAGCAGTACTTC,CATSPTSGRATYEQYF